This T cell receptor beta chain was retrieved from a study of blood T cell repertoires in COVID-19. Looking at the study overall: COVID-19 samples collected from the United States, Italy and Spain covered acute and convalescent phases. Sample material is recorded as cDNA or gDNA derived from T cells, B-cell-depleted T cells, or PBMCs.

Per the authors' pipeline: Amplification with reference gene primers provided the estimates of nucleated cell counts. Repertoires were generated with immunoSEQ multiplex PCR, while TCRdb's copy carries only in-frame clones and drops some. V, J and clone size were drawn from that table, and D and trimming were deduced from the DNA. Here the sample spans some 44,000 clones, about 92% being singletons. This clone occurred once. This CDR3 is 16 amino acids long. Germline loops: CDR1 SGHVS, CDR2 FNYEAQ. Trimming at V came to 2 bases and at J to 1 base, leaving 4 bases not matched to a gene. Sequenced input: peripheral blood. The sequence was obtained from a human donor in a cohort sampled during active COVID-19. This rearrangement joins TRBV7-6 to TRBJ2-2; TRBD2 agrees at 7 bases. This chain's CDR3 is CASSLNLAENTGELFF. CDR3 DNA sequence: TGTGCCAGCAGCTTAAATCTAGCGGAGAACACCGGGGAGCTGTTTTTT.